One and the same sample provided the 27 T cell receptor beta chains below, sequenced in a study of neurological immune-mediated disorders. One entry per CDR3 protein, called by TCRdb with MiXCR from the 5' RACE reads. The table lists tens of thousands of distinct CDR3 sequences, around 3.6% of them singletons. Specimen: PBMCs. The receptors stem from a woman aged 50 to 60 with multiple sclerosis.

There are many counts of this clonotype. Here the CDR3 reads CASSLTREYQETQYF. The CDR3 DNA reads as TGTGCCAGCAGCTTAACTAGGGAGTACCAAGAGACCCAGTACTTC. The chain is built from TRBV7-2 and TRBJ2-5; weak D call: TRBD2 (5 bases). Per germline, CDR1 SGHTA and CDR2 FQGNSA. V was trimmed by 2 bases and J by 0 bases, leaving 10 bases between them. The CDR3 runs 15 residues.

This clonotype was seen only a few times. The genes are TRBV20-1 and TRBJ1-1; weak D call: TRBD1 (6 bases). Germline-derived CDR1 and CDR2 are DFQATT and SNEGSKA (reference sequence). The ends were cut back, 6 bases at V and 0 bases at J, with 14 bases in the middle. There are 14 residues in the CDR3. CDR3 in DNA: TGCAGTGCCAGAACGGACAGCATGAACACTGAAGCTTTCTTT. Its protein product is CSARTDSMNTEAFF.

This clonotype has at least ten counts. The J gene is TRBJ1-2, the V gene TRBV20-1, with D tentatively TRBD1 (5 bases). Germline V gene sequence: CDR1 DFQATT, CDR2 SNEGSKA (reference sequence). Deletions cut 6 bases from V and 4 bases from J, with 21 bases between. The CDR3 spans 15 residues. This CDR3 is CSARPLREEGYGYTF. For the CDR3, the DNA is TGCAGTGCCCGCCCGCTCAGGGAGGAGGGCTATGGCTACACCTTC.

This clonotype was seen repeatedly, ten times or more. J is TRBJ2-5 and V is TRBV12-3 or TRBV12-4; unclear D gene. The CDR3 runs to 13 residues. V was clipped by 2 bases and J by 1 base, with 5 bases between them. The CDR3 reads CASSLWPQETQYF. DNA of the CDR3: TGTGCCAGCAGTTTATGGCCCCAAGAGACCCAGTACTTC.

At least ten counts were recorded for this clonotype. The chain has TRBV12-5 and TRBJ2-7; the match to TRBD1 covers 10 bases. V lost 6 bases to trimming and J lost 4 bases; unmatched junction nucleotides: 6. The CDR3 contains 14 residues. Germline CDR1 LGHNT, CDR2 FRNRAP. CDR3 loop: CASGPTGGRYEQYF. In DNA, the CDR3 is TGTGCTAGTGGGCCGACAGGGGGCCGGTACGAGCAGTACTTC. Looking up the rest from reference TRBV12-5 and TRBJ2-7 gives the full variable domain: DARVTQTPRHKVTEMGQEVTMRCQPILGHNTVFWYRQTMMQGLELLAYFRNRAPLDDSGMPKDRFSAEMPDATLATLKIQPSEPRDSAVYFCASGPTGGRYEQYFGPGTRLTVT.

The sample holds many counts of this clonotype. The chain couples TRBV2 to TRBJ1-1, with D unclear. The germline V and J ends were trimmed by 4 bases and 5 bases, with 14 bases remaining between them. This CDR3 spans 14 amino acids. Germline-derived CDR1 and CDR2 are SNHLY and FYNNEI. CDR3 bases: TGTGCCAGCAGTGGTAGCGACGGAGGTACTGAAGCTTTCTTT. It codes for CASSGSDGGTEAFF.

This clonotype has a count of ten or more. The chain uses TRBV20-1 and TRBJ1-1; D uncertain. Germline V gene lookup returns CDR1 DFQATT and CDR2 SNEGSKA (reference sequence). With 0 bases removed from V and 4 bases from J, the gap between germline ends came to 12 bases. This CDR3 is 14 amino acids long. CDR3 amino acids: CSARDYSGSTEAFF. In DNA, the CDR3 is TGCAGTGCTAGAGATTATAGCGGGAGCACTGAAGCTTTCTTT.

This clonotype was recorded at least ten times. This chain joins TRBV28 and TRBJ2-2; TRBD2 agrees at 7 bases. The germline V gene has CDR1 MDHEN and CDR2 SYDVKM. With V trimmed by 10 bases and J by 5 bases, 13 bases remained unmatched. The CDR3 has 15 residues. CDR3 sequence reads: CATLLGGLGTGELFF. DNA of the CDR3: TGTGCCACCCTATTGGGAGGGTTAGGGACCGGGGAGCTGTTTTTT. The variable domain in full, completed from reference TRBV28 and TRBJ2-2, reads DVKVTQSSRYLVKRTGEKVFLECVQDMDHENMFWYRQDPGLGLRLIYFSYDVKMKEKGDIPEGYSVSREKKERFSLILESASTNQTSMYLCATLLGGLGTGELFFGEGSRLTVL.

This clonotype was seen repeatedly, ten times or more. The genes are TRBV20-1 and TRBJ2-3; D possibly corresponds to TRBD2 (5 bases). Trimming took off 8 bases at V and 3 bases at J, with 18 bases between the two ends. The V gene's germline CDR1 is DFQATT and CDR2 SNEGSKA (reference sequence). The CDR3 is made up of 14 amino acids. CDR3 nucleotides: TGCAGTCATTCAAAACGGGGTTCAACAGATACGCAGTATTTT. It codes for CSHSKRGSTDTQYF.

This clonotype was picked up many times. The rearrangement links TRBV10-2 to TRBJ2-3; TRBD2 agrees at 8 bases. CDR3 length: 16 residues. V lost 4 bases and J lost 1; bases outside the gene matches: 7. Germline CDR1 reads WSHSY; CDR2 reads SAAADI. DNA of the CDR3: TGCGCCAGCAGTGTGGGACTAGTTTTGGGCACAGATACGCAGTATTTT. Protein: CASSVGLVLGTDTQYF.

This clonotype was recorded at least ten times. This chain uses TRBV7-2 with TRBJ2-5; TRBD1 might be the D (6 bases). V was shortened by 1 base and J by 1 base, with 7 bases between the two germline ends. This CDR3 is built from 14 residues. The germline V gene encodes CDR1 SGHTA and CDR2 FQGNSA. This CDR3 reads CASSLVTGQETQYF. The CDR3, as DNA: TGTGCCAGCAGCTTAGTGACAGGCCAAGAGACCCAGTACTTC.

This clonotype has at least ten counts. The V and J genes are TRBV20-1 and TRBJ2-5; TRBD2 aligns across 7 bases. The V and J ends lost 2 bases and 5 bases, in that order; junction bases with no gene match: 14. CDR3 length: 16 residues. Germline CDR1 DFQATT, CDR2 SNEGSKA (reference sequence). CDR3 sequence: CSARIGARGRVETQYF. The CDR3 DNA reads TGCAGTGCTAGAATAGGAGCGCGGGGGAGGGTGGAGACCCAGTACTTC.

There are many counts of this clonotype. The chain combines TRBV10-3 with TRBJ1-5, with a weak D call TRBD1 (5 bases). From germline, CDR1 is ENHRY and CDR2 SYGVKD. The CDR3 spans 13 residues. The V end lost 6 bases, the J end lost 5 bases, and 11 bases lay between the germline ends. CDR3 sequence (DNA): TGTGCCATCAGGGACACCAATCATCAGCCCCAGCATTTT. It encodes CAIRDTNHQPQHF.

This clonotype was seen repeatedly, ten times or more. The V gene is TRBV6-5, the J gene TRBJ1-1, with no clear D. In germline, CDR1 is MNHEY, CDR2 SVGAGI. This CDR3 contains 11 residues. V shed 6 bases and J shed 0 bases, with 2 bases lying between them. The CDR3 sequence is CASRVNTEAFF. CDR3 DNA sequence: TGTGCCAGCAGGGTGAACACTGAAGCTTTCTTT.

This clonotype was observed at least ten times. CDR3 nucleotides: TGTGCCAGCACCCGGGATAGCGGGGCAGATACGCAGTATTTT. As protein: CASTRDSGADTQYF. The V and J genes are TRBV5-6 and TRBJ2-3; 8 bases agree with TRBD2. Germline CDR1 and CDR2: SGHDT and YYEEEE. Trimming removed 6 bases from V and 4 bases from J; junction bases left unmatched: 7. CDR3 length: 14 residues.

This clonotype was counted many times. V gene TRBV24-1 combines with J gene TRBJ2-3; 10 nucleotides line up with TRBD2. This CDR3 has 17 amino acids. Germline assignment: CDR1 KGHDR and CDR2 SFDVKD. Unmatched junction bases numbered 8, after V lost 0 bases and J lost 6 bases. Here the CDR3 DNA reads TGTGCCACCAGTGATTTGGAAGCGGGGGGGCCGGCGGATACGCAGTATTTT. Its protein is CATSDLEAGGPADTQYF.

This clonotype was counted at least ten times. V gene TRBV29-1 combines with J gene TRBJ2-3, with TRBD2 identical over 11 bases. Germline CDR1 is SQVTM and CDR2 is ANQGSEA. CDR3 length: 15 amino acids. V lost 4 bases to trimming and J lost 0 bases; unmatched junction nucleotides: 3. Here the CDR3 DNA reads TGCAGCGTTGCTAGCGGGGGGCCTAGCACAGATACGCAGTATTTT. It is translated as CSVASGGPSTDTQYF.

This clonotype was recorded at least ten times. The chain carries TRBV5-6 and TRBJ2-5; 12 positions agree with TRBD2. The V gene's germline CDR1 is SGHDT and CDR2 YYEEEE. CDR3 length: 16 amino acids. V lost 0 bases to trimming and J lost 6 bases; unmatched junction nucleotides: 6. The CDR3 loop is CASSLVSSGGAKTQYF. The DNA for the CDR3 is TGTGCCAGCAGCTTGGTCTCTAGCGGGGGGGCGAAGACCCAGTACTTC.

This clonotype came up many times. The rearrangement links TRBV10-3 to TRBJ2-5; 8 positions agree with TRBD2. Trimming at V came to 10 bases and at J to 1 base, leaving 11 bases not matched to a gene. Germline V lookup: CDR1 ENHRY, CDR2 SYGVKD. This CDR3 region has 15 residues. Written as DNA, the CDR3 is TGTGCCACCAGCGATAGCGGGGCTTTCCAAGAGACCCAGTACTTC. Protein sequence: CATSDSGAFQETQYF.

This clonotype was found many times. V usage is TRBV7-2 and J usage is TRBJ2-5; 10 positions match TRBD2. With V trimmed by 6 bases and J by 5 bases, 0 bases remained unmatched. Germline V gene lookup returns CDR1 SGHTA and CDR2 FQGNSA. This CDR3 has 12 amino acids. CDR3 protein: CASRAGGETQYF. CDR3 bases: TGTGCCAGCAGAGCGGGGGGGGAGACCCAGTACTTC.

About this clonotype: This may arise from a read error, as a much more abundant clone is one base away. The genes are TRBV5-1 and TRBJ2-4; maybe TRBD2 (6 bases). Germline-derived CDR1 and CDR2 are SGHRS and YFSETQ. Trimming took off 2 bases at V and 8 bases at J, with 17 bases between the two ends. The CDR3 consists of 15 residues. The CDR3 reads CASSLRTKSGDIQYF. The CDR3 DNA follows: TGCGCCAGCAGCTTACGGACCAAATCGGGGGACATTCAGTACTTC.

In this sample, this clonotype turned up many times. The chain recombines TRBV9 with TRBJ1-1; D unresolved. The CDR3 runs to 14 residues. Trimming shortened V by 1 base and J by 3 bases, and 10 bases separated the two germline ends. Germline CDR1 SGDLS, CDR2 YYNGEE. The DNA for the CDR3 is TGTGCCAGCAGCGTACATCCAAGGGACACTGAAGCTTTCTTT. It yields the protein CASSVHPRDTEAFF. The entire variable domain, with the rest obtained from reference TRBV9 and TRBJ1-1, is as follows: DSGVTQTPKHLITATGQRVTLRCSPRSGDLSVYWYQQSLDQGLQFLIQYYNGEERAKGNILERFSAQQFPDLHSELNLSSLELGDSALYFCASSVHPRDTEAFFGQGTRLTVV.

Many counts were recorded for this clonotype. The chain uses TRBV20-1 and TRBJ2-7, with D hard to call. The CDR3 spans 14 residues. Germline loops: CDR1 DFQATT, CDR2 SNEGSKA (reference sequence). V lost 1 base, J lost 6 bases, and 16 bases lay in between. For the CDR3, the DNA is TGCAGTGCTAGAGGTCCTATTGGGGTGGTCGAGCAGTACTTC. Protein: CSARGPIGVVEQYF.

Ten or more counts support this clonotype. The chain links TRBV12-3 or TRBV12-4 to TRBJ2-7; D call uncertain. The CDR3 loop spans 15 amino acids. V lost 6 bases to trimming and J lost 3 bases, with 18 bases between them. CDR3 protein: CASSFSQVTGYEQYF. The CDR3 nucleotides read TGTGCCAGCAGCTTTAGCCAGGTGACGGGCTACGAGCAGTACTTC.

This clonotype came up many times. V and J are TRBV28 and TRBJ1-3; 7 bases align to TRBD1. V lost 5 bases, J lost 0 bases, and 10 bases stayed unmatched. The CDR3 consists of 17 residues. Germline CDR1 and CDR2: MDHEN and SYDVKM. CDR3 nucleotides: TGTGCCAGCAGTCTCAGCAGCAGGGGGGCCTCTGGAAACACCATATATTTT. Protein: CASSLSSRGASGNTIYF.

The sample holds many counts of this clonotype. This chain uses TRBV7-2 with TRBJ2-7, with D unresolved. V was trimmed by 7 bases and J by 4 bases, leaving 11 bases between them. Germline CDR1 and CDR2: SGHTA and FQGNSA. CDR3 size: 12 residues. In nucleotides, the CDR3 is TGTGCCAGCACACCTGGTGGGTACGAGCAGTACTTC. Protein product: CASTPGGYEQYF.

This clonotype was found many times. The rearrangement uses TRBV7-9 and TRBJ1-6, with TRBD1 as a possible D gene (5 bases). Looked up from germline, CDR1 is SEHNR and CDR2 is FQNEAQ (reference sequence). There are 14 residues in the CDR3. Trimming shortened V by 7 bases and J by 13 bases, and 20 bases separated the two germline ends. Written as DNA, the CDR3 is TGTGCCAGCACCCTCGGGCCTGGGGGGGACCCCCTCCACTTT. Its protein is CASTLGPGGDPLHF. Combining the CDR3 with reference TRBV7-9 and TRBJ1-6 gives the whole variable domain DTGVSQNPRHKITKRGQNVTFRCDPISEHNRLYWYRQTLGQGPEFLTYFQNEAQLEKSRLLSDRFSAERPKGSFSTLEIQRTEQGDSAMYLCASTLGPGGDPLHFGNGTRLTVT.